This record looks at one T cell receptor beta chain sequence and its context. The antigen is not known. Patients picked for sequencing had shown CD8+CD57+ cell expansion detected by flow cytometry. Each patient carried a diagnosis of severe acquired aplastic anemia. TCR beta VDJ and CDR3 profiles were obtained from a genomic DNA template. TCRdb reanalysed the reads using MiXCR and keeps one entry per CDR3 protein. The sample records about 200,000 distinct CDR3 sequences, approximately 65% being singletons. The data originate from a study of CD8+CD57+ T cells in acquired aplastic anemia. The study, taken as a whole, reports: Patients and controls turned out to have more than 25 CD8+ CDR3 sequences in common.

CDR1 and CDR2 from the germline V gene are MGHRA and YSYEKL. The CDR3 sequence is 17 residues long. The sequence was collected from a human donor with aplastic anemia. Sample: sorted CD4+, CD8+, or CD8+CD57+ T cells (not recorded which) from PBMCs. The V and J genes are TRBV4-1 and TRBJ2-7; 8 nucleotides match TRBD2. The DNA end is more similar to TRBJ2-1, so the J call may be wrong. CDR3 sequence reads: CASSQLALAGLDNEQFF. The CDR3 DNA is TGCGCCAGCAGCCAACTCGCCCTAGCGGGCCTCGACAATGAGCAGTTCTTC.